One and the same sample provided the 20 T cell receptor beta chains below, sequenced in a study of T cell changes during pregnancy in multiple sclerosis. Produced via immunoSEQ multiplex PCR; TCRdb's table is partial and in-frame only. The data show 45,000 to 70,000 clones, around 92% seen once. Sequences were derived from CD4+ T cells from peripheral blood mononuclear cells, sampled after pregnancy. The receptors shown here come from a female donor with multiple sclerosis, enrolled in a pregnancy study.

The chain recombines TRBV18 with TRBJ1-6; 9 bases align to TRBD1. CDR3 size: 14 residues. CDR1 is KGHSH and CDR2 is LQKENI in the germline V gene. The trim removed 6 bases at V and 10 bases at J, leaving 7 bases unmatched. CDR3 protein: CASSRDREGSPLHF. CDR3 nucleotides: TGTGCCAGCTCTAGGGACAGGGAGGGATCACCCCTCCACTTT.

V is TRBV27 and J is TRBJ2-5; D may be TRBD2 (6 bases). The V end lost 2 bases, the J end lost 9 bases, and 22 bases lay between the germline ends. CDR1 and CDR2 from the germline V gene are MNHEY and SMNVEV (reference sequence). This CDR3 has 16 amino acids. The CDR3 DNA reads as TGTGCCAGCAGTTTAAAGGTAGCGGTCGAAAGGATCCCCCAGTACTTC. It encodes CASSLKVAVERIPQYF.

This chain uses TRBV6-5 with TRBJ1-4; D perhaps matches TRBD1 (6 bases). V was shortened by 6 bases and J by 7 bases, with 18 bases between the two germline ends. The CDR3 covers 15 residues. CDR1 MNHEY and CDR2 SVGAGI come from the germline V gene. CDR3 coding DNA: TGTGCCAGCAGATCTGCTGGGGGCCCTGGTGAAAAACTGTTTTTT. Its translation is CASRSAGGPGEKLFF.

This chain uses TRBV19 with TRBJ2-3; 7 bases are a match to TRBD2. Trimming cost V 4 bases and J 4 bases; bases outside gene matches: 17. The CDR3 is made up of 18 amino acids. Germline V gene data show CDR1 as LNHDA and CDR2 as SQIVND (reference sequence). The CDR3 coding sequence is TGTGCCAGTAGTACCACCATCACTCTGGCGGGGGATGCAGATACGCAGTATTTT. Encoded protein: CASSTTITLAGDADTQYF.

The J gene is TRBJ2-1, the V gene TRBV6-5, with 9 bases matching TRBD1. Germline loops: CDR1 MNHEY, CDR2 SVGAGI. The J segment lost 10 bases and the V segment lost 7 bases, leaving 14 bases of the junction unmatched. There are 15 residues in the CDR3. The CDR3 spells CASTPSVGQGLEQFF. The CDR3 DNA sequence: TGTGCCAGCACCCCTTCCGTAGGACAGGGGTTGGAGCAGTTCTTC.

The V gene is TRBV7-3, the J gene TRBJ1-1; D call uncertain. CDR3 size: 13 residues. V gave up 5 bases and J gave up 4 bases, with 11 bases separating them. In germline, CDR1 is SGHTA, CDR2 FQGTGA. In nucleotides, the CDR3 is TGTGCCAGCAGCCCCCACGGGAGCACTGAAGCTTTCTTT. Translated, it gives CASSPHGSTEAFF.

The J gene is TRBJ2-3, the V gene TRBV30; weak D call: TRBD1 (6 bases). CDR3 length: 12 residues. Trimming stripped 0 bases from V and 5 bases from J, with 6 bases between. The germline V gene encodes CDR1 GTSNPN and CDR2 SVGIG (reference sequence). The DNA for the CDR3 is TGTGCCTGGAGTGTAGGGGGAGATACGCAGTATTTT. It is translated as CAWSVGGDTQYF.

The rearrangement links TRBV4-3 to TRBJ2-7; 8 bases fit TRBD1. This CDR3 has 16 amino acids. Trimming cost V 4 bases and J 7 bases; bases outside gene matches: 15. Per germline, CDR1 LGHNA and CDR2 YSLEER. The CDR3 nucleotides read TGCGCCAGCAGCCCCATAAGGACGACAGGGGAGCGAGAGCAGTACTTC. It encodes CASSPIRTTGEREQYF.

The V call is TRBV4-2, the J call TRBJ1-5, with 8 bases fitting TRBD1. The CDR3 is made up of 14 amino acids. V lost 4 bases to trimming and J lost 5 bases; unmatched junction nucleotides: 4. Germline V CDR1 and CDR2: LGHNA, YNFKEQ. The CDR3 is CASSLSGGDQPQHF. The CDR3 region has the DNA TGTGCCAGCAGCCTCTCAGGGGGCGATCAGCCCCAGCATTTT.

This clone was counted a single time. The chain recombines TRBV29-1 with TRBJ2-1; 8 nucleotides match TRBD1. After removal of 0 bases from V and 3 bases from J, the junction contained 4 bases not matched to a gene. The CDR3 has 15 amino acids. The germline V gene has CDR1 SQVTM and CDR2 ANQGSEA. CDR3 residues: CSVEDFRGRYNEQFF. CDR3 DNA: TGCAGCGTTGAAGATTTCAGGGGGCGCTACAATGAGCAGTTCTTC.

The chain combines TRBV5-4 with TRBJ1-4; D call uncertain. CDR3 length: 14 residues. V lost 0 bases and J 0 bases, leaving 3 bases between the germline ends. Looked up from germline, CDR1 is SGHNT and CDR2 is YYREEE (reference sequence). The CDR3 region has the DNA TGTGCCAGCAGCTTGGACACAACTAATGAAAAACTGTTTTTT. It specifies CASSLDTTNEKLFF. The variable domain in full, completed from reference TRBV5-4 and TRBJ1-4, reads ETGVTQSPTHLIKTRGQQVTLRCSSQSGHNTVSWYQQALGQGPQFIFQYYREEENGRGNFPPRFSGLQFPNYSSELNVNALELDDSALYLCASSLDTTNEKLFFGSGTQLSVL.

The table lists this clone with many counts. Other DNA sequences in this sample translate to the same CDR3. This sequence joins TRBV7-8 and TRBJ1-2, with D perhaps TRBD1 (6 bases). V was pared by 5 bases and J by 4 bases, with 17 bases between. The CDR3 has 15 residues. Germline assignment: CDR1 SGHVS and CDR2 FQNEAQ. DNA of the CDR3: TGTGCCAGCAGCACCGGACCGCAGGGGAGCTATGGCTACACCTTC. Encoded protein: CASSTGPQGSYGYTF.

This sequence joins TRBV5-1 and TRBJ2-3; 14 nucleotides align to TRBD2. The CDR3 consists of 17 residues. Germline V gene sequence: CDR1 SGHRS, CDR2 YFSETQ. The V and J ends lost 4 bases and 4 bases, in that order; junction bases with no gene match: 8. The CDR3 protein is CASSMTSGGARADTQYF. CDR3 nucleotide sequence: TGCGCCAGCAGCATGACTAGCGGGGGGGCTAGGGCAGATACGCAGTATTTT.

This chain links TRBV19 with TRBJ1-4; TRBD1 matches at 7 bases. The CDR3 spans 15 residues. The trim removed 3 bases at V and 4 bases at J, leaving 5 bases unmatched. Germline V CDR1 and CDR2: LNHDA, SQIVND (reference sequence). In DNA form, the CDR3 reads TGTGCCAGTAGTATTAGGGGGCTCGGTAATGAAAAACTGTTTTTT. Amino acids: CASSIRGLGNEKLFF. Using reference TRBV19 and TRBJ1-4 for the parts outside the CDR3, the full variable domain is DGGITQSPKYLFRKEGQNVTLSCEQNLNHDAMYWYRQDPGQGLRLIYYSQIVNDFQKGDIAEGYSVSREKKESFPLTVTSAQKNPTAFYLCASSIRGLGNEKLFFGSGTQLSVL.

J is TRBJ1-4 and V is TRBV5-6, with a tentative D call TRBD1 (5 bases). Trimming took 7 bases from V and 5 from J, leaving 18 bases between them. The CDR3 loop spans 15 amino acids. CDR1 and CDR2 (germline): SGHDT, YYEEEE. CDR3 loop: CASLKRGGRNEKLFF. The CDR3 DNA follows: TGTGCCAGCCTCAAACGCGGGGGTCGAAATGAAAAACTGTTTTTT.

This clone was counted a single time. The rearrangement links TRBV2 to TRBJ2-5; 11 bases align to TRBD2. Per germline, CDR1 SNHLY and CDR2 FYNNEI. V was clipped by 1 base and J by 2 bases; unmatched bases: 3. CDR3 length: 16 residues. The CDR3 coding sequence is TGTGCCAGCAGTGAAGGTAGCGGGGGGGTACAAGAGACCCAGTACTTC. Its protein product is CASSEGSGGVQETQYF.

This sequence joins TRBV4-3 and TRBJ1-4; 8 nucleotides agree with TRBD1. Per the germline V gene, CDR1 is LGHNA and CDR2 is YSLEER. CDR3 length equals 15 residues. V trimming: 3 bases; J trimming: 10 bases; junction bases outside the gene matches: 10. For the CDR3, the DNA is TGCGCCAGCAGCCACGGGAGACAGGGGCTAGGAAAACTGTTTTTT. Translated: CASSHGRQGLGKLFF.

The chain links TRBV9 to TRBJ2-5, with 11 bases identical to TRBD2. With 0 bases clipped from V and 2 bases from J, the junction kept 9 bases outside the gene matches. The CDR3 contains 18 residues. Germline V lookup: CDR1 SGDLS, CDR2 YYNGEE. The CDR3 region has the DNA TGTGCCAGCAGCGTAGCCCCTAGCGGGGGGCTAGGGCAAGAGACCCAGTACTTC. Translated, it gives CASSVAPSGGLGQETQYF.

J is TRBJ2-3 and V is TRBV2; tentatively, D is TRBD2 (7 bases). In germline, CDR1 is SNHLY, CDR2 FYNNEI. The germline V and J ends were trimmed by 7 bases and 1 base, with 27 bases remaining between them. The CDR3 is made up of 19 amino acids. The DNA of the CDR3 is TGTGCCAGCACCCTAAGCGAGTGGGAGGGGGGGCCTCGCACAGATACGCAGTATTTT. Its translation: CASTLSEWEGGPRTDTQYF.

The J gene is TRBJ2-6, the V gene TRBV9; D remains unclear. Trimming took off 4 bases at V and 0 bases at J, with 11 bases between the two ends. The CDR3 is 16 residues long. Germline CDR1 is SGDLS and CDR2 is YYNGEE. The CDR3 DNA reads TGTGCCAGCAGCCCCTTTAGAGCCTCTGGGGCCAACGTCCTGACTTTC. This translates into CASSPFRASGANVLTF. Filled out from reference TRBV9 and TRBJ2-6, the complete variable domain reads DSGVTQTPKHLITATGQRVTLRCSPRSGDLSVYWYQQSLDQGLQFLIQYYNGEERAKGNILERFSAQQFPDLHSELNLSSLELGDSALYFCASSPFRASGANVLTFGAGSRLTVL.